Following are 2 T cell receptor beta chains from one sample sequenced in a study of T-cell reconstitution after alpha-beta-depleted transplantation in children. Preparation of the TCRbeta library used unique molecular identifiers. TCRdb re-derived calls from the PCR reads in MiXCR, one entry per CDR3 protein. This sample has 300,000 or so distinct CDR3 sequences, with around 25% found just once. The sample in question was PBMCs, mostly from graft donor cells, obtained 180 days after TCRalphabeta/CD19-depleted stem cell transplant. Receptor source: a male patient younger than 18 who had a stem cell transplant for acute lymphoblastic leukemia, so the T cells may come from the graft donor.

This clonotype showed up just a few times. J is TRBJ1-6 and V is TRBV4-1; 8 bases fit TRBD1. Germline V gene lookup returns CDR1 MGHRA and CDR2 YSYEKL. This CDR3 has 16 amino acids. Unmatched junction bases numbered 7, after V lost 2 bases and J lost 7 bases. The CDR3 loop reads CASSQPGQGRNSPLHF. CDR3 DNA sequence: TGCGCCAGCAGCCAACCCGGACAGGGTCGGAATTCACCCCTCCACTTT.

The V call is TRBV3-1, the J call TRBJ1-1, with D possibly TRBD1 on 5 matching bases. The CDR3 has 14 amino acids. CDR1 is LGHDT and CDR2 is YNNKEL in the germline V gene (reference sequence). The V and J ends lost 3 bases and 0 bases respectively, with 8 bases between them. CDR3 in amino acids: CASSHKGLNTEAFF. In nucleotides, the CDR3 is TGTGCCAGCAGCCACAAGGGACTGAACACTGAAGCTTTCTTT.